The 3 T cell receptor beta chains below come from one sample, sequenced in a study of T cells in localized non-small cell lung cancer. The repertoire was sequenced with immunoSEQ multiplex PCR; TCRdb's copy has only in-frame clones and lacks some. The table lists tens of thousands of clones, about 83% of them singletons, with 2.8% in the top ten. The material was peripheral blood, obtained before any cancer treatment. All receptors come from a man aged 40-75 years with stage I lung adenocarcinoma.

The rearrangement uses TRBV19 and TRBJ2-7, with 9 nucleotides matching TRBD1. CDR3 size: 15 residues. The germline V gene has CDR1 LNHDA and CDR2 SQIVND (reference sequence). Trimming at V came to 6 bases and at J to 0 bases, leaving 6 bases not matched to a gene. The CDR3 DNA reads TGTGCCAGTAGCTCCGGGACAGGGAGCTCCTACGAGCAGTACTTC. Protein sequence: CASSSGTGSSYEQYF.

This chain connects TRBV5-5 to TRBJ2-3, with no clear D. With 6 bases removed from V and 2 bases from J, the gap between germline ends came to 10 bases. CDR1 is SGHKS, CDR2 YYEKEE, per germline (reference sequence). CDR3 length: 13 amino acids. CDR3 DNA: TGTGCCAGCATCCTCGCTCCCACAGATACGCAGTATTTT. Protein: CASILAPTDTQYF.

The gene calls are TRBV29-1 and TRBJ1-1, with D hard to call. Trimming removed 6 bases at V and 0 bases at J, with 11 bases between. The CDR3 contains 13 residues. The germline CDR1 and CDR2 sequences are SQVTM and ANQGSEA. The CDR3 bases are TGCAGCGTCGTGGGCAGCATGAACACTGAAGCTTTCTTT. It encodes CSVVGSMNTEAFF. The full variable domain, its missing parts supplied by reference TRBV29-1 and TRBJ1-1, is SAVISQKPSRDICQRGTSLTIQCQVDSQVTMMFWYRQQPGQSLTLIATANQGSEATYESGFVIDKFPISRPNLTFSTLTVSNMSPEDSSIYLCSVVGSMNTEAFFGQGTRLTVV.